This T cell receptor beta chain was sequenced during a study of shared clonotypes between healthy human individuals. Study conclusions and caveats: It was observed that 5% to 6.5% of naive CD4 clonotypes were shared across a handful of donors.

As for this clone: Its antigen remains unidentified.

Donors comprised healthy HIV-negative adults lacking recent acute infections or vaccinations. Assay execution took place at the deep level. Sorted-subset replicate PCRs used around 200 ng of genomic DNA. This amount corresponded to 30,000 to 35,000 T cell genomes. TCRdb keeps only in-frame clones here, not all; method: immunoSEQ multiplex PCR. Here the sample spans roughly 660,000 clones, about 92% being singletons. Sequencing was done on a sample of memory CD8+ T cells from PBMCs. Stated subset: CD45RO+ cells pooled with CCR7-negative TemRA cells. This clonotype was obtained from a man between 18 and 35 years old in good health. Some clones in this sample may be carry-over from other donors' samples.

The DNA of the CDR3 is TGTGCCAGCAGCCCCCCCCTCTCCGGGGTTTCGGGAACTGAAGCTTTCTTT. It encodes CASSPPLSGVSGTEAFF. The V and J genes are TRBV9 and TRBJ1-1; no clear D. This CDR3 region has 17 residues. The germline V gene has CDR1 SGDLS and CDR2 YYNGEE. Trimming cost V 4 bases and J 5 bases, with 24 bases left between them.